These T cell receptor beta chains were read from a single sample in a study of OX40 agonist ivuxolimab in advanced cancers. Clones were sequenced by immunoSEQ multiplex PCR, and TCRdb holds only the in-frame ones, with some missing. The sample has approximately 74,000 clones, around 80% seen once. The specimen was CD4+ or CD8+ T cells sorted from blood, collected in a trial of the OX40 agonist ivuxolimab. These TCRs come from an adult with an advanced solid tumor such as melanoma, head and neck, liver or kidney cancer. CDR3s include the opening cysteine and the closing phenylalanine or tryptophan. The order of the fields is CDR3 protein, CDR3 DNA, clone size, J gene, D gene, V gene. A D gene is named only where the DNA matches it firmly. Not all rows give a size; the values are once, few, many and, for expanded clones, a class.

cdr3_aa: CASSSGWAGATQYF
cdr3_nt: TGTGCCAGCTCGTCGGGGTGGGCAGGCGCTACGCAGTATTTT
clone_size: NA
j_call: TRBJ2-3
d_call: NA
v_call: TRBV18

cdr3_aa: CASRGSSGNTIYF
cdr3_nt: TGTGCCAGCAGGGGATCATCTGGAAACACCATATATTTT
clone_size: NA
j_call: TRBJ1-3
d_call: NA
v_call: TRBV2

cdr3_aa: CASTIGTGLYEQYF
cdr3_nt: TGTGCCAGCACCATCGGGACGGGTCTCTACGAGCAGTACTTC
clone_size: NA
j_call: TRBJ2-7
d_call: NA
v_call: TRBV5-5

cdr3_aa: CASSLYSSGQETQYF
cdr3_nt: TGTGCCAGCAGCTTATATTCCAGCGGACAAGAGACCCAGTACTTC
clone_size: NA
j_call: TRBJ2-5
d_call: NA
v_call: TRBV7-6

cdr3_aa: CASSPGPNTGGYTF
cdr3_nt: TGTGCCAGCAGCCCGGGGCCCAATACTGGTGGCTACACCTTC
clone_size: NA
j_call: TRBJ1-2
d_call: NA
v_call: TRBV7-2

cdr3_aa: CASSPLTGGQGTEAFF
cdr3_nt: TGCGCCAGCAGCCCCCTTACAGGGGGCCAGGGCACTGAAGCTTTCTTT
clone_size: NA
j_call: TRBJ1-1
d_call: TRBD1
v_call: TRBV5-1

cdr3_aa: CASRPTGGIGGYTF
cdr3_nt: TGCGCCAGCAGACCGACAGGGGGGATTGGTGGCTACACCTTC
clone_size: NA
j_call: TRBJ1-2
d_call: TRBD1
v_call: TRBV4-1

cdr3_aa: CASSPRTGGYTF
cdr3_nt: TGTGCCAGCAGCCCTCGGACAGGTGGCTACACCTTC
clone_size: NA
j_call: TRBJ1-2
d_call: TRBD1
v_call: TRBV28

cdr3_aa: CASSPQQETQYF
cdr3_nt: TGTGCCAGCAGTCCCCAGCAGGAGACCCAGTACTTC
clone_size: NA
j_call: TRBJ2-5
d_call: NA
v_call: TRBV28

cdr3_aa: CASSPGLGGARFYNEQFF
cdr3_nt: TGCGCCAGCAGCCCTGGTCTGGGGGGCGCAAGGTTTTACAATGAGCAGTTCTTC
clone_size: NA
j_call: TRBJ2-1
d_call: NA
v_call: TRBV5-1

cdr3_aa: CASRQLAGKETQYF
cdr3_nt: TGTGCCTCCCGGCAACTAGCGGGAAAGGAGACCCAGTACTTC
clone_size: NA
j_call: TRBJ2-5
d_call: TRBD2
v_call: TRBV7-2

cdr3_aa: CSAIVNEQYF
cdr3_nt: TGCAGTGCTATAGTGAACGAGCAGTACTTC
clone_size: NA
j_call: TRBJ2-7
d_call: NA
v_call: TRBV20-1

cdr3_aa: CASSQDRGTDTQYF
cdr3_nt: TGTGCCAGCAGCCAGGATCGGGGAACAGATACGCAGTATTTT
clone_size: few
j_call: TRBJ2-3
d_call: NA
v_call: TRBV4-2

cdr3_aa: CASSYSRGQPQHF
cdr3_nt: TGTGCCAGCAGTTACTCCCGGGGTCAGCCCCAGCATTTT
clone_size: once
j_call: TRBJ1-5
d_call: NA
v_call: TRBV6-5

cdr3_aa: CASSLGLRGSGEAFF
cdr3_nt: TGTGCCAGCAGCTTAGGGTTGAGGGGGTCGGGTGAAGCTTTCTTT
clone_size: NA
j_call: TRBJ1-1
d_call: NA
v_call: TRBV7-2

cdr3_aa: CASSVDRTSYGYTF
cdr3_nt: TGTGCCAGCAGTGTGGACAGGACCTCCTATGGCTACACCTTC
clone_size: few
j_call: TRBJ1-2
d_call: TRBD1
v_call: TRBV28

cdr3_aa: CAISAKTGSGEQYF
cdr3_nt: TGTGCCATCAGTGCCAAGACAGGGTCCGGCGAGCAGTACTTC
clone_size: NA
j_call: TRBJ2-7
d_call: TRBD1
v_call: TRBV10-3

cdr3_aa: CASSSTGRSGNTIYF
cdr3_nt: TGTGCCAGCAGCTCGACAGGCCGCTCTGGAAACACCATATATTTT
clone_size: NA
j_call: TRBJ1-3
d_call: NA
v_call: TRBV7-2

cdr3_aa: CASSSGTSSDTQYF
cdr3_nt: TGTGCCAGCAGCTCCGGGACTTCTTCAGATACGCAGTATTTT
clone_size: few
j_call: TRBJ2-3
d_call: NA
v_call: TRBV5-4

cdr3_aa: CASSLGQGNSPLHF
cdr3_nt: TGTGCCAGCAGCTTGGGCCAGGGAAATTCACCCCTCCACTTT
clone_size: NA
j_call: TRBJ1-6
d_call: NA
v_call: TRBV5-6

cdr3_aa: CASSLSGDTEAFF
cdr3_nt: TGTGCTAGCAGCTTATCTGGGGATACTGAAGCTTTCTTT
clone_size: NA
j_call: TRBJ1-1
d_call: NA
v_call: TRBV7-7

cdr3_aa: CASSERGRAGAEAFF
cdr3_nt: TGTGCCAGCAGTGAAAGGGGGCGGGCCGGGGCTGAAGCTTTCTTT
clone_size: NA
j_call: TRBJ1-1
d_call: TRBD1
v_call: TRBV2

cdr3_aa: CASSSDLNTEAFF
cdr3_nt: TGTGCCAGCAGCTCGGACCTGAACACTGAAGCTTTCTTT
clone_size: NA
j_call: TRBJ1-1
d_call: NA
v_call: TRBV2